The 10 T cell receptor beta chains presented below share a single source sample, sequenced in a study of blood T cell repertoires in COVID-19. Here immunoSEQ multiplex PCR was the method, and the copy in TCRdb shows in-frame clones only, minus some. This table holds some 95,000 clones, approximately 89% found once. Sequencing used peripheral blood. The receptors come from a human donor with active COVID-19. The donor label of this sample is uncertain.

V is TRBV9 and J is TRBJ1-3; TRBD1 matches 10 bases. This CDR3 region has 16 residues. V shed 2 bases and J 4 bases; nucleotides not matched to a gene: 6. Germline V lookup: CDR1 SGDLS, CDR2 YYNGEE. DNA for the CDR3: TGTGCCAGCAGCGTTGGGACAGGGGATCCCGGAAACACCATATATTTT. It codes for CASSVGTGDPGNTIYF.

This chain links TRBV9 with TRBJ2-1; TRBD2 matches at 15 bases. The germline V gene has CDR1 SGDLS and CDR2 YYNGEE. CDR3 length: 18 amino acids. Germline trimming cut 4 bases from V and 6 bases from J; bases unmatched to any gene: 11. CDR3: CASSTGLAGGHLSNEQFF. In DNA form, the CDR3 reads TGTGCCAGCAGCACCGGACTAGCGGGGGGGCATCTTTCCAATGAGCAGTTCTTC.

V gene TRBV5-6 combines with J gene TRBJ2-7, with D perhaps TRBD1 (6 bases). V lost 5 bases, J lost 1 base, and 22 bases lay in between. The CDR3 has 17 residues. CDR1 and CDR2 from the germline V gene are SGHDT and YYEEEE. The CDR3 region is CASRYTTGTWSSYEQYF. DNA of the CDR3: TGTGCCAGCAGATACACCACAGGGACCTGGAGTTCCTACGAGCAGTACTTC.

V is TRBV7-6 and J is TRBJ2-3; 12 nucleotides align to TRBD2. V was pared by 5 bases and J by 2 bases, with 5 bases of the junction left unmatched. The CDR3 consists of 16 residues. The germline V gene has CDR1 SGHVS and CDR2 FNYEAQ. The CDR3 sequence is CASSTRTSGITDTQYF. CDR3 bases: TGTGCCAGCAGCACCCGGACTAGCGGGATCACAGATACGCAGTATTTT.

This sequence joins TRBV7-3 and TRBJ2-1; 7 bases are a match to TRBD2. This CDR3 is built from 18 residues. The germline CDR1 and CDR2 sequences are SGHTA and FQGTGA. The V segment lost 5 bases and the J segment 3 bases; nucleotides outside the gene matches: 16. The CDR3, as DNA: TGTGCCAGCAGCCCCGAGACTAGCACAAGTCCCTTCTACAATGAGCAGTTCTTC. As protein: CASSPETSTSPFYNEQFF.

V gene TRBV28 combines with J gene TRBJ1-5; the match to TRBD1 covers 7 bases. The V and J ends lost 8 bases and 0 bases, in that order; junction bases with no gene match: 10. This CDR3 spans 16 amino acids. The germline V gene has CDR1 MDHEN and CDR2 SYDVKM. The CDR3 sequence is CASGITTGSSNQPQHF. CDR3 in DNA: TGTGCCAGCGGTATTACGACAGGGAGTAGCAATCAGCCCCAGCATTTT.

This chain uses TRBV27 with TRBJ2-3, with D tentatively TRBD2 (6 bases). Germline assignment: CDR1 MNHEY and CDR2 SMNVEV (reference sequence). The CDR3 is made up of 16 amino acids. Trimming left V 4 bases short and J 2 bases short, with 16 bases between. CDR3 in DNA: TGTGCCAGCAGTTCCCAACCGGGACTTGACACAGATACGCAGTATTTT. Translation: CASSSQPGLDTDTQYF.

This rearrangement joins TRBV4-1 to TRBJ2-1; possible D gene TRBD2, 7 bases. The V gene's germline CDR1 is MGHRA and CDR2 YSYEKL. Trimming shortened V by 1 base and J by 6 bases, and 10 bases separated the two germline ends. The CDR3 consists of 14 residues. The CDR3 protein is CASSQVGGANEQFF. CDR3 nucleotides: TGCGCCAGCAGCCAAGTTGGGGGGGCCAATGAGCAGTTCTTC.

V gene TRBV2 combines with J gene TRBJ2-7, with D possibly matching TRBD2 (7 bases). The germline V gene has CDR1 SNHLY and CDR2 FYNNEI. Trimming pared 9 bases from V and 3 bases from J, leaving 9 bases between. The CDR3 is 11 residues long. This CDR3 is CARGGGYEQYF. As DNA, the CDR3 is TGTGCCAGAGGGGGGGGCTACGAGCAGTACTTC.

CDR3 protein: CASSQEATTGTDTQYF. In nucleotides, the CDR3 is TGCGCCAGCAGCCAAGAAGCGACTACTGGGACAGATACGCAGTATTTT. The J gene is TRBJ2-3, the V gene TRBV4-3, with D possibly being TRBD2 (5 bases). Germline V gene sequence: CDR1 LGHNA, CDR2 YSLEER. The germline V and J ends were trimmed by 0 bases and 3 bases, with 13 bases remaining between them. The CDR3 runs to 16 residues.